This TCR beta chain emerged from a study of T cells in Graves' hyperthyroidism and ophthalmopathy. Study information: Blood was drawn when the patient was first diagnosed and still untreated. Regarding the study as a whole: Ophthalmopathy onset followed model prediction by a median roughly six months. Classification by a 13 V-J model distinguished ophthalmopathy from stable hyperthyroidism.

There were TCR beta CDR3 regions amplified from RNA transcripts. First-round RT-PCR targeting the TCR CDR3 was performed with the HTBI primer set. TCRdb re-called the multiplex PCR reads through MiXCR, storing one row per CDR3 protein. Of more than 150,000 distinct CDR3 sequences listed, approximately 17% are singletons. Thyroid ultrasound, orbital computed tomography, clinical symptoms, and serum thyroxine and TRAb underpinned diagnoses. In its sample, this clonotype was seen many times. The antigen is not known. The CDR3 has 14 amino acids. CDR1 and CDR2 from the germline V gene are MNHEY and SVGEGT. The junction had 4 bases not matched to a gene; V was cut back by 4 bases and J by 5 bases.

V and J are TRBV6-2 or TRBV6-3 and TRBJ1-2; TRBD1 matches at 10 bases. The specimen sequenced was blood. The receptor's source is a woman between 50 and 59 years old with Graves' hyperthyroidism. The chain's CDR3 is CASSSDRGFYGYTF. CDR3 bases: TGTGCCAGCAGTTCGGACAGGGGGTTTTATGGCTACACCTTC.